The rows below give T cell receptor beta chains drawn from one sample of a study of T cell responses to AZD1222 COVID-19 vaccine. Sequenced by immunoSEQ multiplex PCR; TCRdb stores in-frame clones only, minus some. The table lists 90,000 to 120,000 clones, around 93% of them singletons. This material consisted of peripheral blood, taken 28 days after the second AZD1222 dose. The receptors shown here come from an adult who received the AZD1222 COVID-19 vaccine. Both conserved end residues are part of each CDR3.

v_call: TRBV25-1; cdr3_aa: CASGTGGGGYTF
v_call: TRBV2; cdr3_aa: CASTGREGRYNEQFF
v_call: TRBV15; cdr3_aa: CATSSGGGWETQYF
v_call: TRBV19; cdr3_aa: CASSILASGELFF
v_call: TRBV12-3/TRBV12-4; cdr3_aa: CASSVDANQPQHF
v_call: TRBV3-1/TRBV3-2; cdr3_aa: CASSQVLAGTGELFF
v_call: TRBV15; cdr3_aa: CATSRDYRGIGTEAFF
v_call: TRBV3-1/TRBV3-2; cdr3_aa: CASSQWDRDYGYTF
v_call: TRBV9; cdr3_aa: CASSVAGLAADTQYF
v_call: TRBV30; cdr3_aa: CAFTPGSTNYGYTF
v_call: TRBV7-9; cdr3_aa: CASSSLGLRLGEQYF
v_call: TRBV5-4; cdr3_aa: CASSLRSGRGDTQYF
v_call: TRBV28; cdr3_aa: CASSLRAGAYEQYF
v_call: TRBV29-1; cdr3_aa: CSVEGGVRTEAFF
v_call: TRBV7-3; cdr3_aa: CASRPSRTGELFF
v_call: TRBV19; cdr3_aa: CASSIRNLSADRGRNQPQHF
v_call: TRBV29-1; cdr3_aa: CSVEDPAGVDTGELFF
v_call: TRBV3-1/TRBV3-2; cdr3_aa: CASSQPTSGHEQFF
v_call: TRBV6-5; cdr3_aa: CASSYRQGAKETQYF
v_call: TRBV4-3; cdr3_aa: CASSQDRTGDLYGYTF
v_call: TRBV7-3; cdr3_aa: CASSLGQGTGELFF
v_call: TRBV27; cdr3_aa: CASSLDRAVNEQFF
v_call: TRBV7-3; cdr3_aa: CASSSTSGSYEQYF
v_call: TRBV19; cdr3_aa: CASSRQGGNTEAFF
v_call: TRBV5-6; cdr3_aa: CASSYRGHGGELFF
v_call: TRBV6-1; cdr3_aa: CASSEGLMNTEAFF
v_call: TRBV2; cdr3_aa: CASSDGRGVGNTEAFF
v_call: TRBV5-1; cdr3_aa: CASSLSFVGESGYTF
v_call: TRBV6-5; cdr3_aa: CASSYYSGTTNEKLFF
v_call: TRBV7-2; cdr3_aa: CASSLLAGIRNEQFF
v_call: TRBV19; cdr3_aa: CASKWTAYGYTF
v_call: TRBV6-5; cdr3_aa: CASSYSLGVGTGELFF
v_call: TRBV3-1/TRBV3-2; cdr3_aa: CASSPRQSSSYEQYF
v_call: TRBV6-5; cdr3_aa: CASKPLGPNYEQYF
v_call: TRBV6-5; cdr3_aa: CASSGTLRNEKLFF
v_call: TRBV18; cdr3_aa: CASSRGQGGILNYEQYF
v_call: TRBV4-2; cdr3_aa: CASSQAGSQETQYF
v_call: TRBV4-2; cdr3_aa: CASSQEESRNSPLHF
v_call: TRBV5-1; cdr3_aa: CASSLAWQGASYNEQFF
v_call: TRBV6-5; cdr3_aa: CASKTGAYEQYF
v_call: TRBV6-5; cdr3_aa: CASTADNTGELFF
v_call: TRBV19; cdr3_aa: CASSTTYSSEEQYF
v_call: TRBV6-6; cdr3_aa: CASAASAPGNTIYF
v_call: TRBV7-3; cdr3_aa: CASSGTGTNNEQFF
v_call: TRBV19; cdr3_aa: CASTGRTNEKLFF